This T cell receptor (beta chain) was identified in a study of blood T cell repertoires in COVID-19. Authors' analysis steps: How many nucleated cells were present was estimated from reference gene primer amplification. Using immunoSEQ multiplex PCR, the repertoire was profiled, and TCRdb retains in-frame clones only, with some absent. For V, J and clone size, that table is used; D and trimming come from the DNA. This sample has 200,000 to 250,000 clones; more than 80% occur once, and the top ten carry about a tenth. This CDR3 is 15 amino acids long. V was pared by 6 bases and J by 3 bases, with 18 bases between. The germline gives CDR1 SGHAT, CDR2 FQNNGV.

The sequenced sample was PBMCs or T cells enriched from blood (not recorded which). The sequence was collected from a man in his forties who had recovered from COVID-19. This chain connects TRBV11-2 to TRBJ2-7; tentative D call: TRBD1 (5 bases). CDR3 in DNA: TGTGCCAGCAGTACCTCTACAGGCTACTACTACGAGCAGTACTTC. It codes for CASSTSTGYYYEQYF.